This is a list of T cell receptor beta chains from one sample in a study of cytomegalovirus exposure and HLA in healthy donors. Data came from immunoSEQ multiplex PCR; TCRdb stores just in-frame clones and leaves some out. The table shows about 140,000 clones, with about 90% occurring only once. Sequenced input: PBMCs. The receptors come from a man younger than 35 in good health and CMV-seronegative. Both conserved end residues are part of each CDR3. The D gene is left open where the match is weak. The listing skips clone size in some rows; elsewhere it reads once, few, many or a size class.

V gene	clone size	D gene	J gene	CDR3 protein	CDR3 DNA
TRBV5-6	.	TRBD2	TRBJ2-3	CASSLIREGRDTQYF	TGTGCCAGCAGCTTGATCAGGGAGGGGAGAGATACGCAGTATTTT
TRBV5-1	.	.	TRBJ2-2	CASRRPSQGNTGELFF	TGCGCCAGCAGACGACCGTCACAGGGGAACACCGGGGAGCTGTTTTTT
TRBV10-3	few	.	TRBJ2-2	CAISDTTGSTGELFF	TGTGCCATCAGTGATACCACAGGGAGCACCGGGGAGCTGTTTTTT
TRBV6-6	.	TRBD1	TRBJ2-7	CASKTGGEGYEQYF	TGTGCCAGTAAGACAGGGGGCGAGGGTTACGAGCAGTACTTC
TRBV27	few	.	TRBJ2-7	CASRDGTYEQYF	TGTGCCAGCAGGGACGGGACCTACGAGCAGTACTTC
TRBV27	.	.	TRBJ2-2	CASSSGRGATNTGELFF	TGTGCCAGCAGTTCCGGAAGGGGCGCTACGAACACCGGGGAGCTGTTTTTT
TRBV7-2	.	.	TRBJ2-1	CASSGLRGREQFF	TGTGCCAGCTCGGGGCTTAGGGGGCGGGAACAGTTCTTC
TRBV6-1	.	.	TRBJ1-1	CASSDQENTEAFF	TGTGCCAGCAGTGACCAGGAGAACACTGAAGCTTTCTTT
TRBV6-1	.	.	TRBJ1-6	CASSELPLQGSPLHF	TGTGCCAGCAGTGAACTCCCCTTGCAGGGTTCACCCCTCCACTTT
TRBV10-3	.	.	TRBJ2-6	CAISSVRGFSSGANVLTF	TGTGCCATCAGTTCCGTTCGGGGGTTTAGCTCTGGGGCCAACGTCCTGACTTTC
TRBV27	.	.	TRBJ2-7	CASSSRGNWGEQYF	TGTGCCAGCAGTTCCCGTGGGAATTGGGGCGAGCAGTACTTC
TRBV7-9	.	.	TRBJ1-2	CASSLGVGGMAYGYTF	TGTGCCAGCAGCTTAGGGGTCGGAGGGATGGCCTATGGCTACACCTTC
TRBV7-9	.	TRBD2	TRBJ2-7	CASSLGTSGFRGEQYF	TGTGCCAGCAGCTTGGGGACTAGCGGGTTTCGTGGAGAGCAGTACTTC
TRBV5-5	few	TRBD1	TRBJ2-7	CASSPATGNHLGFGF	TGTGCCAGCAGCCCAGCGACAGGGAACCACCTCGGGTTCGGCTTC
TRBV6-5	.	TRBD1	TRBJ1-2	CASRGPGQALYGYTF	TGTGCCAGCAGGGGACCGGGACAGGCCCTCTATGGCTACACCTTC
TRBV7-2	.	TRBD2	TRBJ2-1	CASSLAARERNEQFF	TGTGCCAGCAGCTTAGCTGCGCGGGAGCGCAATGAGCAGTTCTTC
TRBV18	.	TRBD2	TRBJ2-1	CASSSTAGRLHNEQFF	TGTGCCAGCTCATCGACCGCCGGGAGGCTCCACAATGAGCAGTTCTTC
TRBV5-6	.	TRBD1	TRBJ2-7	CASSSRQGYEQYF	TGTGCCAGCAGCTCGCGACAGGGGTACGAGCAGTACTTC
TRBV29-1	.	TRBD1	TRBJ1-2	CSVTTRTGAGYTF	TGCAGCGTCACCACTAGGACAGGGGCCGGCTACACCTTC
TRBV5-1	few	.	TRBJ2-2	CASRPTTGNTGELFF	TGCGCCAGCAGACCGACGACAGGGAACACCGGGGAGCTGTTTTTT
TRBV27	few	.	TRBJ1-6	CASSSLRRPGDSPLHF	TGTGCCAGCAGCTCCCTCCGCCGGCCCGGGGATTCACCCCTCCACTTT
TRBV6-4	.	TRBD2	TRBJ2-5	CASSPSSGGASETQYF	TGTGCCAGCAGTCCCTCTAGCGGGGGGGCCTCAGAGACCCAGTACTTC
TRBV10-3	.	.	TRBJ1-1	CAITKQDLTEAFF	TGTGCCATCACCAAACAGGACCTCACTGAAGCTTTCTTT
TRBV29-1	.	.	TRBJ2-7	CSVVARAYEQYF	TGCAGCGTTGTGGCCAGGGCCTACGAGCAGTACTTC
TRBV25-1	.	.	TRBJ1-2	CASSAPSYGYTF	TGTGCCAGCAGTGCCCCGAGCTATGGCTACACCTTC
TRBV27	.	TRBD1	TRBJ2-1	CASSFDRGYNEQFF	TGTGCCAGCAGTTTCGACAGGGGGTACAATGAGCAGTTCTTC
TRBV5-6	.	.	TRBJ2-2	CASSFSVQGRANTGELFF	TGTGCCAGCAGCTTCTCCGTACAGGGCCGCGCGAACACCGGGGAGCTGTTTTTT
TRBV18	.	TRBD2	TRBJ2-5	CASSPQLADQETQYF	TGTGCCAGCTCACCCCAACTAGCGGACCAAGAGACCCAGTACTTC
TRBV7-9	.	TRBD2	TRBJ2-5	CASSSSTSGPETQYF	TGTGCCAGCAGCTCATCGACTAGCGGCCCAGAGACCCAGTACTTC
TRBV25-1	.	.	TRBJ1-2	CASSESSGIQGYTF	TGTGCCAGCAGTGAATCGTCAGGGATCCAGGGCTACACCTTC
TRBV4-1	few	.	TRBJ1-2	CASSQGLLSYGYTF	TGCGCCAGCAGCCAGGGGCTCCTATCTTATGGCTACACCTTC
TRBV11-2	.	.	TRBJ2-5	CASSKAAQARYQETQYF	TGTGCCAGCAGCAAAGCGGCCCAGGCCCGGTATCAAGAGACCCAGTACTTC
TRBV9	.	.	TRBJ2-5	CASSVASGGWETQYF	TGTGCCAGCAGCGTAGCTTCGGGGGGCTGGGAGACCCAGTACTTC
TRBV2	.	.	TRBJ2-1	CASSGNSYNEQFF	TGTGCCAGCAGTGGTAACTCCTACAATGAGCAGTTCTTC
TRBV5-1	once	TRBD2	TRBJ2-3	CASSLARTSGGETDTQYF	TGCGCCAGCAGCTTGGCCCGGACCTCTGGGGGGGAGACAGATACGCAGTATTTT
TRBV6-1	.	.	TRBJ1-4	CASSLEGRSNEKLFF	TGTGCCAGCAGTCTCGAGGGCAGGAGTAATGAAAAACTGTTTTTT
TRBV19	.	TRBD1	TRBJ2-5	CASSMTGAQTQYF	TGTGCCAGTAGTATGACAGGGGCACAGACCCAGTACTTC
TRBV10-3	.	.	TRBJ2-2	CAIGGQNTGELFF	TGTGCCATCGGTGGACAGAACACCGGGGAGCTGTTTTTT
TRBV6-1	.	.	TRBJ2-5	CASNSPRETQYF	TGTGCCAGCAACTCCCCTAGGGAGACCCAGTACTTC
TRBV6-5	.	TRBD2	TRBJ2-7	CASSYPRTSGVYEQYF	TGTGCCAGCAGTTACCCAAGGACTAGCGGGGTCTACGAGCAGTACTTC
TRBV29-1	few	TRBD1	TRBJ1-4	CSVDWTGKLFF	TGCAGCGTTGATTGGACAGGAAAACTGTTTTTT
TRBV29-1	.	.	TRBJ1-1	CSVPWGRGTEAFF	TGCAGCGTTCCTTGGGGCAGGGGTACTGAAGCTTTCTTT
TRBV2	many	.	TRBJ2-7	CASSEALGGPYEQYF	TGTGCCAGCAGTGAAGCGCTCGGGGGTCCCTACGAGCAGTACTTC
TRBV10-3	.	.	TRBJ1-1	CAISESEGYFEAFF	TGTGCCATCAGTGAGTCGGAGGGGTACTTTGAAGCTTTCTTT
TRBV28	.	.	TRBJ1-4	CASSQGSANEKLFF	TGTGCCAGCAGCCAGGGGAGTGCTAATGAAAAACTGTTTTTT
TRBV29-1	.	TRBD1	TRBJ1-1	CSVVGDSLEDTEAFF	TGCAGCGTTGTAGGGGACAGCTTAGAGGACACTGAAGCTTTCTTT
TRBV15	.	.	TRBJ2-3	CATSRSGDTDTQYF	TGTGCCACCAGCCGTAGCGGTGACACAGATACGCAGTATTTT
TRBV7-9	.	TRBD1	TRBJ1-5	CASSPGQGLGQPQHF	TGTGCCAGCAGCCCCGGACAGGGATTGGGTCAGCCCCAGCATTTT
TRBV4-1	.	TRBD2	TRBJ2-7	CASSPTSGKIYEQYF	TGCGCCAGCAGCCCAACTAGCGGGAAGATCTACGAGCAGTACTTC
TRBV5-1	.	TRBD1	TRBJ2-1	CASSPTWTGTYNEQFF	TGCGCCAGCAGCCCAACCTGGACAGGTACCTACAATGAGCAGTTCTTC
TRBV5-1	.	.	TRBJ2-2	CASSLVWQTGTGELFF	TGCGCCAGCAGCTTGGTTTGGCAAACAGGTACCGGGGAGCTGTTTTTT
TRBV27	.	TRBD2	TRBJ2-3	CASSLNGGDPGTQYF	TGTGCCAGCAGTTTAAACGGGGGGGACCCGGGCACGCAGTATTTT
TRBV6-1	.	.	TRBJ1-1	CASSQGFSEAFF	TGTGCCAGTAGTCAGGGTTTCTCTGAAGCTTTCTTT
TRBV6-6	.	.	TRBJ1-2	CASSYSEGYGYTF	TGTGCCAGCAGTTATTCCGAGGGCTATGGCTACACCTTC
TRBV9	.	.	TRBJ2-2	CASSVDVSGELFF	TGTGCCAGCAGCGTAGATGTGAGCGGGGAGCTGTTTTTT